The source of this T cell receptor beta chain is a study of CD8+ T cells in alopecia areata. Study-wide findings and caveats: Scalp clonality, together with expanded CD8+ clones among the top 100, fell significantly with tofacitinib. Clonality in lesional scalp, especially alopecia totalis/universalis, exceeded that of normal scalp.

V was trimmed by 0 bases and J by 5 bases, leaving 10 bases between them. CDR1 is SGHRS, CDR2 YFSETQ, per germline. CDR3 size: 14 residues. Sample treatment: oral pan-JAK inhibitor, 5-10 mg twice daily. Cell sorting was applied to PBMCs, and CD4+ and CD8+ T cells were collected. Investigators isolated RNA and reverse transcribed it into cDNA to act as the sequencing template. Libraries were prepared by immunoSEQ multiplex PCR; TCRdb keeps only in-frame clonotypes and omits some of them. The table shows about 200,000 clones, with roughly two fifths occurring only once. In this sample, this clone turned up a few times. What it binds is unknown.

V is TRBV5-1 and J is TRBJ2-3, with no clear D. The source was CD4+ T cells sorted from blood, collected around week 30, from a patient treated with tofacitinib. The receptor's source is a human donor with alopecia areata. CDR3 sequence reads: CASSLAGPRDTQYF. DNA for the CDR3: TGCGCCAGCAGCTTGGCAGGCCCACGAGATACGCAGTATTTT.